This T cell receptor (beta chain) originates from a study of chemoradiotherapy in HPV16-positive cancers. Overall study findings and caveats: HPV-responsive T-cell expansion during chemoradiotherapy was linked to improved recurrence-free survival in HPV16-positive patients. Candidate HPV-specific clones and E7-related TCR motifs grew in tumor during treatment.

A remark on this clone: Its antigen remains unidentified.

Sequenced by immunoSEQ multiplex PCR; TCRdb stores in-frame clones only, minus some. The repertoire has over 7,000 clones, roughly 89% of them found once; the top ten carry 13% to 15%. The ends were cut back, 6 bases at V and 7 bases at J, with 12 bases in the middle. The CDR3 loop spans 13 amino acids. Looked up from germline, CDR1 is MDHEN and CDR2 is SYDVKM. Sequenced here: blood, sampled from a patient who underwent chemoradiotherapy. The J gene is TRBJ1-4, the V gene TRBV28; D is possibly TRBD1 (5 bases). The source of this sequence is a human donor with HPV-associated anogenital cancer. This CDR3 is CASRDRGGEKLFF. As DNA, the CDR3 is TGTGCCAGCAGAGACCGCGGGGGTGAAAAACTGTTTTTT.